The rows below give T cell receptor beta chains drawn from one sample of a study of technical replicates of blood from a handful of donors. The repertoire was sequenced with immunoSEQ multiplex PCR; TCRdb's copy has only in-frame clones and lacks some. The data contain more than 45,000 clones, roughly 94% of them singletons. The sequencing sample was made of PBMCs. The origin of the receptors is a human donor in good health. Some clones in this sample may be carry-over from other donors' samples. The CDR3 runs from the conserved cysteine through the conserved F or W. Fields, in order: clone size, D gene, J gene, V gene, CDR3 DNA, CDR3 protein. A D gene is named only where the DNA matches it firmly. Some rows mark clone size as missing; the rest say once, few, many or name a class of expanded clone.

>.|.|TRBJ2-3|TRBV11-2
TGTGCCAGCAGCCCCCAAAATACGCAGTATTTT
CASSPQNTQYF
>once|.|TRBJ2-7|TRBV4-3
TGCGCCAGCAGCCAAGATAGGCCTGGGGCAGGAATCTCCGAGCAGTACTTC
CASSQDRPGAGISEQYF
>.|.|TRBJ1-6|TRBV27
TGTGCCAGCAGCCTGCTTTCGGGGAGTAACTATAATTCACCCCTCCACTTT
CASSLLSGSNYNSPLHF
>.|.|TRBJ2-5|TRBV7-9
TGTGCCAGCAGCTTCCTAGGGGGGGTCCAAGAGACCCAGTACTTC
CASSFLGGVQETQYF
>.|.|TRBJ2-7|TRBV5-1
TGCGCCAGCAAGAGCTCCTACGAGCAGTACTTC
CASKSSYEQYF
>once|TRBD1|TRBJ2-3|TRBV6-1
TGTGCCAGCAGTGTGGGGACAGGGCGCACAGATACGCAGTATTTT
CASSVGTGRTDTQYF
>.|.|TRBJ1-6|TRBV7-8
TGTGCCAGCAGCTTTTTCGGCAGGGAACGGTCACCCCTCCACTTT
CASSFFGRERSPLHF
>.|.|TRBJ2-1|TRBV11-1
TGTGCCAGCAGCTTAGCGCGGGCCTGGGAGCAGTTCTTC
CASSLARAWEQFF
>.|.|TRBJ2-7|TRBV4-3
TGCGCCAGCAGCCAAGGGGCGGGATCTTACGAGCAGTACTTC
CASSQGAGSYEQYF
>.|.|TRBJ2-1|TRBV19
TGTGCCAGTAGTGGGAAGCGGAACAATGAGCAGTTCTTC
CASSGKRNNEQFF
>.|TRBD1|TRBJ2-7|TRBV4-2
TGTGCCAGCAGCCAAGATAGGGACAGGGGGCTGCGACGATACTACGAGCAGTACTTC
CASSQDRDRGLRRYYEQYF
>once|TRBD2|TRBJ2-5|TRBV9
TGTGCCAGCAGCGTACAGGGCGGGGGGCTCGGCGCCCAGTACTTC
CASSVQGGGLGAQYF
>.|.|TRBJ2-3|TRBV9
TGTGCCAGCAGCGTAGATACTAGTCAGACAGATACGCAGTATTTT
CASSVDTSQTDTQYF
>.|.|TRBJ1-1|TRBV6-5
TGTGCCAGCAGTAACAGCCTCACTGAAGCTTTCTTT
CASSNSLTEAFF
>.|TRBD1|TRBJ1-4|TRBV4-1
TGCGCCAGCAGCCTCCGGGACAGGGATGATGAAAAACTGTTTTTT
CASSLRDRDDEKLFF
>.|TRBD1|TRBJ1-2|TRBV5-1
TGCGCCAGCAGCCCCGGGACAGGGGGCGTAGGAGGCTACACCTTC
CASSPGTGGVGGYTF